The rows below give T cell receptor beta chains drawn from one sample of a study of T cells in localized non-small cell lung cancer. The assay was immunoSEQ multiplex PCR, and TCRdb's table has in-frame clones only and misses some. The table has 25,000 to 30,000 clones, 85% to 90% seen once; the top ten hold roughly 13%. The sequencing used peripheral blood, collected before any cancer treatment. The receptors shown here come from a female donor over 55 with stage III squamous cell lung carcinoma. CDR3s include the opening cysteine and the closing phenylalanine or tryptophan. The order of the fields is V gene, clone size, CDR3 protein. Only part of the rows carry a size: once, few, many, or a class if the clone is expanded.

TRBV4-3 few CASSRGTALGEQYF
TRBV6-1 . CASRQGPNYGYTF
TRBV6-6 . CASSYSQGVSYNEQFF
TRBV28 . CASSMGQGSSYEQYF
TRBV7-3 . CASRDRLAGSYNEQFF
TRBV5-1 . CASSLDGQLNEAFF
TRBV7-9 . CASSPAGTNYGYTF
TRBV15 . CATSARTGEGGYTF
TRBV5-1 few CASSLGGSLYEKLFF
TRBV7-2 . CASSLSTGVGYEQYF
TRBV5-1 . CASSFRPSGANVLTF
TRBV5-5 once CASIPGTVSYEQYF
TRBV7-5 . CARSSGTSGIGAKNIQYF
TRBV14 . CASSQDNGISGNTIYF
TRBV19 . CASGLADTQYF
TRBV6-1 . CASSVESFTEAFF